The 26 T cell receptor beta chains given below trace back to one sample, sequenced in a study of blood T cell repertoires in COVID-19. Data came from immunoSEQ multiplex PCR; TCRdb stores just in-frame clones and leaves some out. The table lists approximately 170,000 clones, around four fifths of them singletons, with 13% in the top ten. The sequencing sample was made of peripheral blood. The receptors were sampled from a man between 65 and 79 years old who had recovered from COVID-19.

The chain recombines TRBV18 with TRBJ1-5; 7 nucleotides agree with TRBD1. CDR3 length: 14 residues. CDR1 KGHSH and CDR2 LQKENI come from the germline V gene. Trimming took 2 bases from V and 7 from J; bases not matched to a gene: 5. The DNA of the CDR3 is TGTGCCAGCTCACCAGCCCAGGGGGGACAGCCCCAGCATTTT. Its protein product is CASSPAQGGQPQHF.

V is TRBV6-2 or TRBV6-3 and J is TRBJ1-6; 7 bases map to TRBD1. The CDR3 extends over 13 amino acids. V dropped 6 bases and J dropped 7; count of bases not matched to a gene: 3. Germline-derived CDR1 and CDR2 are MNHEY and SVGEGT. CDR3 sequence reads: CASSLQGNSPLHF. CDR3 nucleotides: TGTGCCAGCAGCCTACAGGGGAATTCACCCCTCCACTTT.

This rearrangement joins TRBV11-2 to TRBJ1-2; D perhaps matches TRBD1 (5 bases). The CDR3 has 13 residues. V lost 5 bases, J lost 4 bases, and 11 bases lay in between. Germline values: CDR1 SGHAT, CDR2 FQNNGV. CDR3 DNA sequence: TGTGCCAGCAGCCCCTCCGGGGGCTATGGCTACACCTTC. Its protein product is CASSPSGGYGYTF.

This clone was recorded only once. V usage is TRBV15 and J usage is TRBJ2-7; 8 bases are shared with TRBD1. The CDR3 is made up of 15 amino acids. Germline values: CDR1 LNHNV, CDR2 YYDKDF (reference sequence). Losses at the gene ends were 2 bases for V and 4 bases for J; bases not matched to a gene: 7. CDR3 sequence reads: CATSRSDRGNYEQYF. The CDR3 coding sequence is TGTGCCACCAGCAGATCTGACAGGGGCAATTACGAGCAGTACTTC. The variable domain in full, with the rest retrieved from reference TRBV15 and TRBJ2-7, is DAMVIQNPRYQVTQFGKPVTLSCSQTLNHNVMYWYQQKSSQAPKLLFHYYDKDFNNEADTPDNFQSRRPNTSFCFLDIRSPGLGDTAMYLCATSRSDRGNYEQYFGPGTRLTVT.

The chain couples TRBV3-1 (or the pseudogene TRBV3-2) to TRBJ2-6; the D is unclear. The CDR3 is made up of 18 amino acids. V was cut by 2 bases and J by 0 bases, with 14 bases left in between. Germline V gives CDR1 LGHDT, CDR2 YNNKEL (reference sequence). Written as DNA, the CDR3 is TGTGCCAGCAGCCAAAGCTACAGTCTCAACTCTGGGGCCAACGTCCTGACTTTC. The encoded protein is CASSQSYSLNSGANVLTF.

This rearrangement joins TRBV12-3 or TRBV12-4 to TRBJ1-6; D is undetermined. The CDR3 sequence is 13 residues long. The V and J ends lost 2 bases and 16 bases respectively, with 15 bases between them. CDR3 nucleotide sequence: TGTGCCAGCAGTTTAAGGCGGCCCCTAGTACTCCACTTT. Its protein is CASSLRRPLVLHF.

V gene TRBV5-1 combines with J gene TRBJ2-2, with D possibly being TRBD2 (5 bases). CDR3 length equals 14 residues. Germline loops: CDR1 SGHRS, CDR2 YFSETQ. The V end lost 4 bases, the J end lost 8 bases, and 15 bases lay between the germline ends. The CDR3 region is CASSAGLSSGELFF. CDR3 sequence (DNA): TGCGCCAGCAGCGCCGGACTCTCCTCAGGGGAGCTGTTTTTT. Based on the CDR3 plus reference TRBV5-1 and TRBJ2-2, the full variable domain is KAGVTQTPRYLIKTRGQQVTLSCSPISGHRSVSWYQQTPGQGLQFLFEYFSETQRNKGNFPGRFSGRQFSNSRSEMNVSTLELGDSALYLCASSAGLSSGELFFGEGSRLTVL.

This sequence joins TRBV18 and TRBJ1-1, with D unclear. The V end lost 4 bases, the J end lost 1 base, and 13 bases lay between the germline ends. The CDR3 is 15 residues long. The V gene's germline CDR1 is KGHSH and CDR2 LQKENI. CDR3 sequence: CASSLSVGENTEAFF. As DNA, the CDR3 is TGTGCCAGCTCACTAAGCGTCGGGGAGAACACTGAAGCTTTCTTT.

The J gene is TRBJ2-3, the V gene TRBV27; a possible D gene is TRBD2 (5 bases). The CDR3 spans 13 residues. The germline V and J ends were trimmed by 7 bases and 1 base, with 9 bases remaining between them. CDR1 is MNHEY, CDR2 SMNVEV, per germline (reference sequence). The CDR3 protein is CASTRAGTDTQYF. The CDR3 DNA reads as TGTGCCAGCACGCGAGCGGGCACAGATACGCAGTATTTT.

The chain has TRBV11-3 and TRBJ2-3; a weak D match, TRBD1 (6 bases). CDR3 size: 13 residues. Germline CDR1 and CDR2: SGHNT and YENEEA. Trimming removed 3 bases at V and 5 bases at J, with 9 bases between. CDR3 sequence reads: CASSLGAGDTQYF. In DNA form, the CDR3 reads TGTGCCAGCAGCTTGGGGGCTGGAGATACGCAGTATTTT.

This clone was detected many times. The rearrangement uses TRBV5-1 and TRBJ1-1; tentatively, D is TRBD1 (6 bases). Trimming left V 0 bases short and J 11 bases short, with 14 bases between. This CDR3 is built from 13 residues. CDR1 and CDR2 from the germline V gene are SGHRS and YFSETQ. CDR3 nucleotides: TGCGCCAGCAGCTTGGACAGGGACGGGCGGGCTTTCTTT. It translates to CASSLDRDGRAFF. Full variable domain (outside the CDR3, taken from reference TRBV5-1 and TRBJ1-1): KAGVTQTPRYLIKTRGQQVTLSCSPISGHRSVSWYQQTPGQGLQFLFEYFSETQRNKGNFPGRFSGRQFSNSRSEMNVSTLELGDSALYLCASSLDRDGRAFFGQGTRLTVV.

The chain links TRBV4-2 to TRBJ1-1, with a weak D call TRBD1 (5 bases). CDR3 length: 14 residues. The germline gives CDR1 LGHNA, CDR2 YNFKEQ. V lost 1 base and J lost 4, with 10 bases in between. This chain's CDR3 is CASSQASGVTEAFF. DNA for the CDR3: TGTGCCAGCAGCCAAGCTTCGGGGGTCACTGAAGCTTTCTTT.

The chain employs TRBV2 and TRBJ2-3; TRBD2 aligns across 10 bases. The CDR3 has 18 residues. Trimming removed 4 bases from V and 1 base from J; junction bases left unmatched: 11. Germline V gives CDR1 SNHLY, CDR2 FYNNEI. The CDR3 sequence is CASSVLSMGTSGTDTQYF. CDR3 coding DNA: TGTGCCAGCAGTGTACTATCTATGGGGACTAGCGGCACAGATACGCAGTATTTT.

This clone occurred a few times. This sequence joins TRBV10-3 and TRBJ1-6; 8 bases are shared with TRBD1. J was trimmed by 5 bases and V by 0 bases; bases with no gene match: 6. There are 17 residues in the CDR3. CDR1 is ENHRY, CDR2 SYGVKD, per germline. The CDR3 sequence is CAISESLGTGNNSPLHF. DNA for the CDR3: TGTGCCATCAGTGAGTCCCTCGGGACAGGAAATAATTCACCCCTCCACTTT.

The chain carries TRBV19 and TRBJ1-1; weak D call: TRBD1 (6 bases). The CDR3 sequence is 14 residues long. The V gene's germline CDR1 is LNHDA and CDR2 SQIVND (reference sequence). The V end was cut by 3 bases, the J end by 0 bases, with 8 bases between. The CDR3 loop is CASSITGMNTEAFF. The CDR3 DNA sequence: TGTGCCAGTAGTATTACAGGGATGAACACTGAAGCTTTCTTT.

Here the CDR3 DNA reads TGTGCCAGCAGTTTGCAGGCCGCGGGGGAGCAGTTCTTC. The encoded protein is CASSLQAAGEQFF. This chain uses TRBV12-3 or TRBV12-4 with TRBJ2-1; tentatively, D is TRBD2 (6 bases). The CDR3 extends over 13 amino acids. V lost 3 bases and J lost 10, with 13 bases in between.

The chain has TRBV2 and TRBJ2-3; 7 bases line up with TRBD1. The CDR3 covers 17 residues. Germline assignment: CDR1 SNHLY and CDR2 FYNNEI. The trim removed 6 bases at V and 0 bases at J, leaving 12 bases unmatched. For the CDR3, the DNA is TGTGCCAGCAGGCTACGCCCGGACAGGCAGAGCACAGATACGCAGTATTTT. Amino acid sequence: CASRLRPDRQSTDTQYF. The entire variable domain, with the rest obtained from reference TRBV2 and TRBJ2-3, is as follows: EPEVTQTPSHQVTQMGQEVILRCVPISNHLYFYWYRQILGQKVEFLVSFYNNEISEKSEIFDDQFSVERPDGSNFTLKIRSTKLEDSAMYFCASRLRPDRQSTDTQYFGPGTRLTVL.

The V and J genes are TRBV5-4 and TRBJ2-1; weak D call: TRBD2 (5 bases). The CDR3 totals 16 residues. Per the germline V gene, CDR1 is SGHNT and CDR2 is YYREEE (reference sequence). Trimming stripped 0 bases from V and 4 bases from J, with 14 bases between. The DNA for the CDR3 is TGTGCCAGCAGCTTGGAGAAAAGACGGGAATACAATGAGCAGTTCTTC. This translates into CASSLEKRREYNEQFF.

This clone appeared a single time. The CDR3 DNA reads as TGCGCCAGCAGCTTGGAGGGACAGACGAGGGAGCAGTACTTC. Protein: CASSLEGQTREQYF. The chain carries TRBV5-1 and TRBJ2-7; 7 nucleotides match TRBD1. In germline, CDR1 is SGHRS, CDR2 YFSETQ. The V gene end was trimmed by 0 bases and the J gene end by 7 bases; junction bases not matched to a gene: 7. CDR3 length: 14 residues.

The chain carries TRBV3-1 (or the pseudogene TRBV3-2) and TRBJ1-3, with D unclear. The CDR3 is 15 residues long. V dropped 3 bases and J dropped 0 bases, with 9 bases sitting between them. Germline V gene sequence: CDR1 LGHDT, CDR2 YNNKEL (reference sequence). The CDR3 loop reads CASSHNQISGNTIYF. CDR3 nucleotide sequence: TGTGCCAGCAGCCATAATCAGATCTCTGGAAACACCATATATTTT.

The chain is built from TRBV28 and TRBJ1-1; 7 nucleotides line up with TRBD1. This CDR3 has 14 amino acids. Looked up from germline, CDR1 is MDHEN and CDR2 is SYDVKM. J gave up 1 base and V 5 bases, and 4 bases lay outside the gene matches. DNA for the CDR3: TGTGCCAGCAGTCGCGGGACAGCGAACACTGAAGCTTTCTTT. Protein product: CASSRGTANTEAFF.

This chain uses TRBV7-2 with TRBJ1-2; D possibly corresponds to TRBD1 (6 bases). The CDR3 sequence is 16 residues long. Germline CDR1 SGHTA, CDR2 FQGNSA. The germline V and J ends were trimmed by 1 base and 4 bases, with 16 bases remaining between them. In DNA form, the CDR3 reads TGTGCCAGCAGCTTAGAAGGGGGGGTAGGGGCCTATGGCTACACCTTC. Its translation: CASSLEGGVGAYGYTF. The whole variable domain, remainder taken from reference TRBV7-2 and TRBJ1-2, is GAGVSQSPSNKVTEKGKDVELRCDPISGHTALYWYRQSLGQGLEFLIYFQGNSAPDKSGLPSDRFSAERTGGSVSTLTIQRTQQEDSAVYLCASSLEGGVGAYGYTFGSGTRLTVV.

The chain carries TRBV5-6 and TRBJ1-2, with D perhaps TRBD1 (6 bases). Germline CDR1 is SGHDT and CDR2 is YYEEEE. The CDR3 runs 14 residues. V was shortened by 2 bases and J by 2 bases, with 10 bases between the two germline ends. The CDR3 reads CASSFRDTNYGYTF. The CDR3, as DNA: TGTGCCAGCAGCTTCCGGGACACAAACTATGGCTACACCTTC.

This chain connects TRBV18 to TRBJ2-5, with TRBD1 matching 10 bases. Looked up from germline, CDR1 is KGHSH and CDR2 is LQKENI. V lost 0 bases and J lost 4; bases outside the gene matches: 2. The CDR3 covers 15 residues. The CDR3 loop reads CASSPPGQGSETQYF. The CDR3 region has the DNA TGTGCCAGCTCACCACCGGGACAGGGGTCAGAGACCCAGTACTTC.

The chain combines TRBV4-1 with TRBJ1-1; no definite D call. Germline V gene sequence: CDR1 MGHRA, CDR2 YSYEKL. V lost 1 base and J 5 bases, leaving 8 bases between the germline ends. The CDR3 covers 13 residues. In nucleotides, the CDR3 is TGCGCCAGCAGCCAAGTAGGCGGTACTGAAGCTTTCTTT. Translating it yields CASSQVGGTEAFF.

The chain has TRBV18 and TRBJ2-7, with D perhaps matching TRBD1 (5 bases). This CDR3 contains 14 residues. CDR1 and CDR2 from the germline V gene are KGHSH and LQKENI. The ends were cut back, 3 bases at V and 1 base at J, with 10 bases in the middle. This CDR3 reads CASSPPTASYEQYF. The CDR3 region has the DNA TGTGCCAGCTCACCGCCGACAGCTTCCTACGAGCAGTACTTC.